These 2 T cell receptor beta chains were all obtained from the same sample, sequenced in a study of CD4 T cell repertoires in COVID-19. No culture step preceded sequencing of the ex vivo isolated memory T cells. Here immunoSEQ multiplex PCR was the method, and the copy in TCRdb shows in-frame clones only, minus some. The sample records around 23,000 clones, nearly 95% being singletons. The input for sequencing was circulating follicular helper CD4+ T cells (cTfh) from blood, taken before the COVID-19 pandemic. These receptors originate from a human donor who had COVID-19.

The V and J genes are TRBV28 and TRBJ2-7; 9 positions agree with TRBD1. This CDR3 is 16 amino acids long. Trimming at V came to 1 base and at J to 2 bases, leaving 6 bases not matched to a gene. Looked up from germline, CDR1 is MDHEN and CDR2 is SYDVKM. The DNA for the CDR3 is TGTGCCAGCAGTTTATCTGGACAGGGGAGGCCCTACGAGCAGTACTTC. It codes for CASSLSGQGRPYEQYF.

The chain recombines TRBV6-5 with TRBJ1-2, with TRBD1 as a possible D gene (5 bases). CDR3 length equals 14 residues. Trimming left V 6 bases short and J 4 bases short, with 15 bases between. Germline V gives CDR1 MNHEY, CDR2 SVGAGI. The CDR3 here is CASRGEGHVYGYTF. The CDR3 DNA reads as TGTGCCAGCAGGGGGGAGGGCCACGTCTATGGCTACACCTTC.